The 22 T cell receptor beta chains given below trace back to one sample, sequenced in a study of blood T cell dynamics during melanoma immunotherapy (dated by TCRdb to 2020 to 2021). This specimen's time point label, interpreted: week 3, after first cycle of checkpoint inhibitor. The library was generated by the immunoSEQ multiplex PCR assay. Held by TCRdb, this immuneACCESS table contains in-frame sequences only and omits some clones. Under half of the omission traces to an unresolved V gene where checked; the cause of the rest is unknown. For this sample there are 15,000 or so clones; approximately 94% appear just once. The ten largest clones take up about 0.21% of the sample. Sequenced material: effector memory CD8+ T cells from blood, taken from a patient treated with checkpoint blockade. The receptors here all came from a human donor with melanoma.

The chain employs TRBV1 and TRBJ2-5. TRBV1 is given as a pseudogene. The CDR3 length is 13 residues. This CDR3 reads CTSSQVGATDGYF. The CDR3, as DNA: TGCACCAGCAGCCAAGTCGGGGCGACCGATGGATACTTC.

V gene TRBV5-4 combines with J gene TRBJ1-3; no firm D call. The V gene lost 0 bases and the J gene lost 2 bases, with 6 bases spanning the gap. Germline loops: CDR1 SGHNT, CDR2 YYREEE (reference sequence). The CDR3 totals 14 residues. CDR3 DNA sequence: TGTGCCAGCAGCTTGGGGCAGGCTGGAAACACCATATATTTT. Protein: CASSLGQAGNTIYF. Full variable domain (remainder filled in from reference TRBV5-4 and TRBJ1-3): ETGVTQSPTHLIKTRGQQVTLRCSSQSGHNTVSWYQQALGQGPQFIFQYYREEENGRGNFPPRFSGLQFPNYSSELNVNALELDDSALYLCASSLGQAGNTIYFGEGSWLTVV.

The chain employs TRBV15 and TRBJ2-6; D possibly corresponds to TRBD1 (6 bases). The V and J ends lost 3 bases and 0 bases respectively, with 12 bases between them. The CDR3 extends over 17 amino acids. Germline CDR1 and CDR2: LNHNV and YYDKDF (reference sequence). CDR3 region: CATSRERTVSGANVLTF. The DNA for the CDR3 is TGTGCCACCAGCAGGGAACGGACAGTCTCTGGGGCCAACGTCCTGACTTTC.

In regard to this clone: An end of the junction differs from the germline gene, which may be a read error. The chain carries TRBV5-3 and TRBJ2-7, with D possibly matching TRBD1 (5 bases). TRBV5-3 is an open reading frame whose function is uncertain. The CDR3 length is 14 residues. CDR3 nucleotide sequence: TGTGCCAGCAGCTTGGATGGGGCTCCCTACGAGCAGTACTTC. Amino acids: CASSLDGAPYEQYF.

V gene TRBV6-4 combines with J gene TRBJ2-1; 13 bases align to TRBD2. Germline-derived CDR1 and CDR2 are MRHNA and SNTAGT. CDR3 length: 17 residues. The V segment lost 0 bases and the J segment 10 bases; nucleotides outside the gene matches: 9. Written as DNA, the CDR3 is TGTGCCAGCAGTGACTCTTGGACTAGCGGGAGTTTTGGGGAGCAGTTCTTC. It specifies CASSDSWTSGSFGEQFF.

The J gene is TRBJ1-2, the V gene TRBV28, with D hard to call. The CDR3 consists of 14 residues. Germline CDR1 MDHEN, CDR2 SYDVKM. The ends were cut back, 5 bases at V and 0 bases at J, with 10 bases in the middle. The CDR3 DNA reads as TGTGCCAGCAGTCGCCCCGACACTAACTATGGCTACACCTTC. It codes for CASSRPDTNYGYTF.

The rearrangement links TRBV9 to TRBJ2-3; the match to TRBD2 covers 12 bases. The CDR3 totals 15 residues. After removal of 3 bases from V and 3 bases from J, the junction contained 2 bases not matched to a gene. CDR1 and CDR2 from the germline V gene are SGDLS and YYNGEE. The CDR3 bases are TGTGCCAGCAGCGCAACTAGCGGGAGGACAGATACGCAGTATTTT. Encoded protein: CASSATSGRTDTQYF.

The chain recombines TRBV6-6 with TRBJ2-1; 8 bases are shared with TRBD2. The CDR3 is 14 amino acids. Germline V gene sequence: CDR1 MNHNY, CDR2 SVGAGI (reference sequence). J lost 5 bases, V lost 6 bases, and 6 bases had no gene match. CDR3 residues: CASRLLADHNEQFF. The CDR3 nucleotides are TGTGCCAGCAGACTACTAGCGGACCACAATGAGCAGTTCTTC.

The rearrangement joins TRBV27 to TRBJ2-5; 7 bases fit TRBD1. The DNA end lines up better with TRBJ2-7; the J call may be wrong. This CDR3 comprises 13 residues. From germline, CDR1 is MNHEY and CDR2 SMNVEV (reference sequence). As DNA, the CDR3 is TGTGCCAGCAGTTCGACAGGGTTGGGCGAGCAGTACTTC. As protein: CASSSTGLGEQYF.

Comment on this clone: Other DNA sequences in the sample encode the same CDR3. V and J are TRBV9 and TRBJ2-5; TRBD2 is a possible D gene (7 bases). The CDR3 runs to 14 residues. Trimming pared 0 bases from V and 4 bases from J, leaving 10 bases between. Germline assignment: CDR1 SGDLS and CDR2 YYNGEE. In nucleotides, the CDR3 is TGTGCCAGCAGCGTAGGAGGGGGGGGAGAGACCCAGTACTTC. Its protein is CASSVGGGGETQYF.

V is TRBV4-1 and J is TRBJ1-2; D perhaps matches TRBD1 (6 bases). The CDR3 has 15 amino acids. Trimming shortened V by 4 bases and J by 0 bases, and 12 bases separated the two germline ends. CDR1 is MGHRA and CDR2 is YSYEKL in the germline V gene. This CDR3 is CASSPTGGSNYGYTF. CDR3 nucleotide sequence: TGCGCCAGCAGCCCGACAGGAGGTTCTAACTATGGCTACACCTTC.

This chain uses TRBV28 with TRBJ2-7, with D perhaps matching TRBD1 or TRBD2 (5 bases each). V was cut by 6 bases and J by 3 bases, with 15 bases left in between. The CDR3 consists of 14 residues. Germline CDR1 MDHEN, CDR2 SYDVKM. The CDR3 DNA sequence: TGTGCCAGCAGCGGGGACCGACTATACTACGAGCAGTACTTC. Protein product: CASSGDRLYYEQYF.

The chain carries TRBV28 and TRBJ1-3; D remains unclear. The V end was cut by 3 bases, the J end by 0 bases, with 24 bases between. The length of the CDR3 is 20 residues. CDR1 and CDR2 from the germline V gene are MDHEN and SYDVKM. As DNA, the CDR3 is TGTGCCAGCAGTTTTGAAAGTCCGCCAAAAATGTGGCGCTCTGGAAACACCATATATTTT. It encodes CASSFESPPKMWRSGNTIYF.

V is TRBV11-2 and J is TRBJ2-7; 8 bases line up with TRBD1. Germline CDR1 reads SGHAT; CDR2 reads FQNNGV. This CDR3 has 14 amino acids. Unmatched junction bases numbered 6, after V lost 4 bases and J lost 4 bases. CDR3 coding DNA: TGTGCCAGCAGCTCGCCGGGACAGGCATACGAGCAGTACTTC. Encoded protein: CASSSPGQAYEQYF.

CDR3 DNA sequence: TGTGCCAGCAGCTTAGGATCCTACGAGCAGTACTTC. This encodes CASSLGSYEQYF. The V and J genes are TRBV7-8 and TRBJ2-7; unclear D gene. This CDR3 spans 12 amino acids. The ends were cut back, 1 base at V and 1 base at J, with 2 bases in the middle. CDR1 is SGHVS, CDR2 FQNEAQ, per germline.

This clone occurred once. The chain recombines TRBV19 with TRBJ2-1; 10 bases align to TRBD1. This CDR3 has 15 amino acids. V lost 5 bases and J lost 6; bases outside the gene matches: 7. The germline CDR1 and CDR2 sequences are LNHDA and SQIVND (reference sequence). CDR3 DNA: TGTGCCAGTAGTGCGGACAGGGGGAGGGGCAATGAGCAGTTCTTC. Its translation is CASSADRGRGNEQFF.

The chain links TRBV7-9 to TRBJ2-1; 12 bases agree with TRBD2. CDR1 is SEHNR, CDR2 FQNEAQ, per germline (reference sequence). This CDR3 is 14 amino acids long. Written as DNA, the CDR3 is TGTGCAGTGGGGCTAGCGGGAGGGCCGAATGAGCAGTTCTTC. Translation: CAVGLAGGPNEQFF.

The gene calls are TRBV7-9 and TRBJ1-6; D not certain. Germline lookup yields CDR1 SEHNR and CDR2 FQNEAQ (reference sequence). With 2 bases removed from V and 8 bases from J, the gap between germline ends came to 4 bases. The CDR3 totals 12 residues. The CDR3 nucleotides are TGTGCCAGCAGCTTACTTGATTCACCCCTCCACTTT. This gives the protein CASSLLDSPLHF.

The V and J genes are TRBV27 and TRBJ2-1; D is undetermined. The germline gives CDR1 MNHEY, CDR2 SMNVEV (reference sequence). This CDR3 contains 16 residues. The ends were cut back, 6 bases at V and 1 base at J, with 16 bases in the middle. This chain's CDR3 is CASRKLGASSYNEQFF. Written as DNA, the CDR3 is TGTGCCAGCAGGAAATTGGGCGCGTCTTCCTACAATGAGCAGTTCTTC.

The V gene is TRBV7-9, the J gene TRBJ2-5; tentative D call: TRBD2 (5 bases). The CDR3 contains 14 residues. Germline V CDR1 and CDR2: SEHNR, FQNEAQ (reference sequence). V dropped 6 bases and J dropped 0 bases, with 11 bases sitting between them. The DNA for the CDR3 is TGTGCCAGCAGGCCCGGGGAAGACCAAGAGACCCAGTACTTC. Encoded protein: CASRPGEDQETQYF.

The V and J genes are TRBV28 and TRBJ2-1, with 8 bases identical to TRBD2. Trimming took 7 bases from V and 5 from J; bases not matched to a gene: 7. From germline, CDR1 is MDHEN and CDR2 SYDVKM. This CDR3 comprises 14 residues. The CDR3 DNA sequence: TGTGCCAGCATACCGGGAGGGCCACACAATGAGCAGTTCTTC. Its translation is CASIPGGPHNEQFF.

This chain connects TRBV19 to TRBJ1-4; D remains unclear. The CDR3 sequence is 15 residues long. The germline gives CDR1 LNHDA, CDR2 SQIVND (reference sequence). Trimming stripped 4 bases from V and 0 bases from J, with 9 bases between. CDR3 coding DNA: TGTGCCAGTAGTACTTACAGTGCAACTAATGAAAAACTGTTTTTT. It codes for CASSTYSATNEKLFF.